This TCR beta chain was captured in a study of T cell changes during pregnancy in multiple sclerosis. In this sample, this clone turned up once. Sequenced by immunoSEQ multiplex PCR; TCRdb stores in-frame clones only, minus some. The table shows over 35,000 clones, with 90% occurring only once. The J segment lost 0 bases and the V segment lost 5 bases, leaving 3 bases of the junction unmatched. Germline CDR1 reads SGHVS; CDR2 reads FQNEAQ. The CDR3 runs to 15 residues. The specimen was CD8+ T cells from peripheral blood mononuclear cells, collected in the first trimester of pregnancy. V is TRBV7-8 and J is TRBJ1-5, with 8 bases that match TRBD1. This TCR came from a female donor with multiple sclerosis, enrolled in a pregnancy study. Written as DNA, the CDR3 is TGTGCCAGCAGCGCCGGGACAGGTAGCAATCAGCCCCAGCATTTT. Protein: CASSAGTGSNQPQHF.